This TCR beta chain was obtained from a study of regulatory T cells in long-lasting Graves disease (TCRdb year 2021). With regard to the full study: Persistent Graves' disease was defined as persistently positive TSH receptor autoantibodies together with antithyroid drug treatment for over 5 years. Patients with persistent Graves' disease were compared with patients with newly diagnosed Graves' disease using TCR sequencing and RNA sequencing of peripheral blood. The study took place in China and was registered as a clinical trial. TCR sequencing covered around 13 persistent and 20 or so newly diagnosed Graves' disease patients, some 35 samples in total. Persistent Graves' disease patients in the clinical cohort had taken antithyroid drugs for approximately 10 years on average.

From the germline V gene (reference sequence), CDR1 is SEHNR and CDR2 is FQNEAQ. The CDR3 runs 13 amino acids, cysteine and phenylalanine included. The only DNA kept is the CDR3, 39 bases in frame from the first base. Trimming leaves V shorter by 5 bases and J shorter by 5 bases, with the junction holding 5 bases beyond the gene matches. What the research found in general, with its limitations: Lower TCR Shannon entropy and fewer highly expanded clones were observed in persistent Graves' disease patients than in newly diagnosed patients, which suggested clonal expansion. The authors noted that the small sample size was a limitation that may lower accuracy. Persistent patients shared more public clonotypes among themselves (more than 2,500) than newly diagnosed patients did (over 900). Peripheral blood alone was examined, since thyroid tissue, which constituted the primary lesion, could not be accessed. Persistent disease showed preferential use of TRBV28, TRBJ1-2 and TRBJ2-5, whereas newly diagnosed disease favored TRBV20-1 and TRBJ2-1. Sequencing and analysis were restricted to the TCR beta chain.

The time point label, as the study defines it: persistent/refractory GD, antithyroid drugs over 5 years with positive TRAb. RNA was extracted from PBMCs in TRIzol for both TCR sequencing and RNA sequencing. The diagnosis of Graves' disease followed American Thyroid Association guidelines. Patients for the study were recruited at an endocrinology department in Xi'an, China. Each patient gave approximately 9.7 milliliters of peripheral blood, collected in an EDTA anticoagulant tube. PBMCs were isolated by Ficoll Paque Plus density gradient separation without further T cell sorting. RNA quality was checked with an Agilent 2100 Bioanalyzer and agarose gel, and concentration with a NanoDrop 2000. Ten or more counts support this clonotype. Its antigen specificity is not known. The input lacks base qualities; no much larger clone sits a single base away. The library was prepared using multiplex PCR. TCRdb names Illumina HiSeq 4000 as the instrument used. CDR3 regions were amplified by Arm-PCR with iRepertoire HTBI primers to construct TCR beta libraries. Before sequencing, the PCR products went through gel purification. Concerning the study's data processing: A total of fewer than 80 TRBV and 14 TRBJ segments were identified across samples and were used for gene usage analysis of CDR3 amino acid clonotypes. Filtered high-quality paired reads were merged into contigs using COPE and FqMerger. BLAST was used to align contigs to IMGT TRBV, TRBD and TRBJ reference genes, with CDR3 defined following IMGT. Any clonotype with a frequency above 0.1% was classified as a highly expanded clone. Shannon entropy was used to measure repertoire diversity, and the Gini coefficient was used to measure V-J evenness. Clonotypes shared by more than one individual were considered public. The public reads were reprocessed in TCRdb via fastp at Q25 and MiXCR, keeping in-frame beta chains. Rows with one shared CDR3 protein collapse into an entry with the most common genes and DNA. TCRdb's processing, not the authors', yielded these V and J calls. This sample lists hundreds of thousands of distinct CDR3 sequences; approximately 23% were detected once. The top ten constitute around 13% of the sample.

The sequence derives from a female donor with Graves disease. Sequences were derived from peripheral blood mononuclear cells (PBMCs), sampled when the disease was refractory, from a patient treated with antithyroid drugs. The chain uses TRBV7-9 and TRBJ2-5; 7 bases in the junction line up with TRBD1. The DNA sequence is TGTGCCAGCAGCCCCAGGGGGTTGGAGACCCAGTACTTC. It encodes CASSPRGLETQYF.